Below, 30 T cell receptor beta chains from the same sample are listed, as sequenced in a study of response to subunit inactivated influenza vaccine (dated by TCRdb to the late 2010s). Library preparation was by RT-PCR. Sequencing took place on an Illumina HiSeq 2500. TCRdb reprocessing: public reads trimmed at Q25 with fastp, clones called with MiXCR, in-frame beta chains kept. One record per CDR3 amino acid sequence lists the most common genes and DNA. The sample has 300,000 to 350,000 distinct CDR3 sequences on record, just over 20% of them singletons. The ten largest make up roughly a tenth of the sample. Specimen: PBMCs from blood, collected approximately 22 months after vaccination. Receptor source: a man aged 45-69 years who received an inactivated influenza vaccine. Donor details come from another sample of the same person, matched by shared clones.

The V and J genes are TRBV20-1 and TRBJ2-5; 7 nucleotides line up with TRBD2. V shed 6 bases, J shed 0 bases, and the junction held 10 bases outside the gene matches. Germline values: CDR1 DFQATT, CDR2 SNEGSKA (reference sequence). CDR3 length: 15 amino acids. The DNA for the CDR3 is TGCAGTGCAACAACCGGGACTACCTACCAAGAGACCCAGTACTTC. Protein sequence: CSATTGTTYQETQYF.

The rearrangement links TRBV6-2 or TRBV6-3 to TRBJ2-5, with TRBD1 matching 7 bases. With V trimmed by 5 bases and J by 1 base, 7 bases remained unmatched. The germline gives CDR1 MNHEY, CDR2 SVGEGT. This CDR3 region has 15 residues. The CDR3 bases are TGTGCCAGCAGTCCGATCACAGGGGCCCAAGAGACCCAGTACTTC. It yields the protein CASSPITGAQETQYF.

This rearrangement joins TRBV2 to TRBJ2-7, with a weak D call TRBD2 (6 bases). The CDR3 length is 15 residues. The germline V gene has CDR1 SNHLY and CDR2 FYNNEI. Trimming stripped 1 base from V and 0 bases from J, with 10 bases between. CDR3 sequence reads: CASSEVGGSSYEQYF. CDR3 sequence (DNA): TGTGCCAGCAGTGAAGTGGGGGGAAGCTCCTACGAGCAGTACTTC.

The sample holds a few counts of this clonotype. CDR3: CASSPWDRYYEQYF. In DNA, the CDR3 is TGTGCCAGCAGTCCGTGGGACAGATACTACGAGCAGTACTTC. J is TRBJ2-7 and V is TRBV6-1, with TRBD1 matching 7 bases. This CDR3 has 14 amino acids. CDR1 and CDR2 (germline): MNHNS, SASEGT. Trimming removed 5 bases from V and 3 bases from J; junction bases left unmatched: 7.

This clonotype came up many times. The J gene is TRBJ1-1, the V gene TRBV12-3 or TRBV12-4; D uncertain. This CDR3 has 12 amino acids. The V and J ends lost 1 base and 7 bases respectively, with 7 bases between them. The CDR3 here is CASSLDGFEAFF. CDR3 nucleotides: TGTGCCAGCAGTTTAGACGGGTTTGAAGCTTTCTTT.

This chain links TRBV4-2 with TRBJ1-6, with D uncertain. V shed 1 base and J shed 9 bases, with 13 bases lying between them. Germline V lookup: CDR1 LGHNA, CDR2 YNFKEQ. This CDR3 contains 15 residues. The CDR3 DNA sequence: TGTGCCAGCAGCCAAGTAATGCTAAACTCTTCACCCCTCCACTTT. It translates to CASSQVMLNSSPLHF.

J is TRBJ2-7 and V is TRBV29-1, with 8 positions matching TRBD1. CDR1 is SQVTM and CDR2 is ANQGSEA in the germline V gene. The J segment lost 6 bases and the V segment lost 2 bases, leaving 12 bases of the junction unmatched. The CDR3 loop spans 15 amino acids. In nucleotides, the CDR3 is TGCAGCGTTGAACCCCCCGACAGGGGAAGAGGCGAGCAGTACTTC. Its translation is CSVEPPDRGRGEQYF.

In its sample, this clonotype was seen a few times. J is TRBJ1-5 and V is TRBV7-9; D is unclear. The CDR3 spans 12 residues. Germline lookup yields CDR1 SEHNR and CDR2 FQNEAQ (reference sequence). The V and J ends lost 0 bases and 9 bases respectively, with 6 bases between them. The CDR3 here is CASSLAEGPQHF. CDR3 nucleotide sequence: TGTGCCAGCAGCTTAGCGGAGGGGCCCCAGCATTTT.

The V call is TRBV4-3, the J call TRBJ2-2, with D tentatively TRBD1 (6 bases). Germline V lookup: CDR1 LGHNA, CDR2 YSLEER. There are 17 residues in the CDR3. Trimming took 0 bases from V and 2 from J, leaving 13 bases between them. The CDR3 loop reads CASSQEAGQSNTGELFF. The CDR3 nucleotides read TGCGCCAGCAGCCAAGAAGCTGGACAGAGTAACACCGGGGAGCTGTTTTTT.

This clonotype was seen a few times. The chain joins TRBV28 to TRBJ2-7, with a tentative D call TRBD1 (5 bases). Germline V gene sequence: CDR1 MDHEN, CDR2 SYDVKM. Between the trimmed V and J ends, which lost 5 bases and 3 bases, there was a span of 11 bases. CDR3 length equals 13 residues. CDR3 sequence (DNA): TGTGCCAGCAGTGCAGGGTTCGGCTACGAGCAGTACTTC. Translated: CASSAGFGYEQYF.

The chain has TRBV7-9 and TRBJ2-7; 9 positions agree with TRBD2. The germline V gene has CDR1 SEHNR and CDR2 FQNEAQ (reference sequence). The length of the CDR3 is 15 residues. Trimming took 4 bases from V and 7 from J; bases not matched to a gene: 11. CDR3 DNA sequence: TGTGCCAGCAGCTCCCCCGGGACTAGCCTTAGTGAGCAGTACTTC. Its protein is CASSSPGTSLSEQYF.

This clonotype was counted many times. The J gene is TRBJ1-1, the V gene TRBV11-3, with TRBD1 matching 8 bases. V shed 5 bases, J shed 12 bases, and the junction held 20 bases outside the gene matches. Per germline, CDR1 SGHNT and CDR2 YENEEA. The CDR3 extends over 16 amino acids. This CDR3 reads CASSLPPQGATTVTFF. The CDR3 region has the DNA TGTGCCAGCAGCCTCCCCCCCCAGGGGGCCACAACGGTGACTTTCTTT.

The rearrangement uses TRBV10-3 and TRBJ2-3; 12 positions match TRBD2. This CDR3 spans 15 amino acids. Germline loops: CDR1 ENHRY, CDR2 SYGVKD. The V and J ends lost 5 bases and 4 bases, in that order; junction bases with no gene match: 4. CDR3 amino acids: CAISMTSGGSDTQYF. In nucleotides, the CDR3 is TGTGCCATCAGTATGACTAGCGGGGGTTCAGATACGCAGTATTTT.

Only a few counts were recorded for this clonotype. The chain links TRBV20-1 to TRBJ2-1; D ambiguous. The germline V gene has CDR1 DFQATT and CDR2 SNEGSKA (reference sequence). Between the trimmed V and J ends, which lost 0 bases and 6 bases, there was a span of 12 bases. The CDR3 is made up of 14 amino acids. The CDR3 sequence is CSAREGRGVNEQFF. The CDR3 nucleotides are TGCAGTGCTAGAGAAGGGCGTGGGGTCAATGAGCAGTTCTTC.

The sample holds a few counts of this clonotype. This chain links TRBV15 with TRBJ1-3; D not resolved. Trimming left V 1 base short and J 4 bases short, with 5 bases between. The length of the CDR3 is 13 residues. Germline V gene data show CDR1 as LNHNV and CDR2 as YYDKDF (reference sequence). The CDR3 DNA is TGTGCCACCAGCAGAGTAACAGGAAACACCATATATTTT. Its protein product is CATSRVTGNTIYF.

In nucleotides, the CDR3 is TGTGCCAGCAGCCGAAGAACAGGGGGTTTTAATTCACCCCTCCACTTT. It yields the protein CASSRRTGGFNSPLHF. This rearrangement joins TRBV14 to TRBJ1-6; 8 positions match TRBD1. Germline trimming cut 4 bases from V and 6 bases from J; bases unmatched to any gene: 8. The CDR3 covers 16 residues. Germline lookup yields CDR1 SGHDN and CDR2 FVKESK.

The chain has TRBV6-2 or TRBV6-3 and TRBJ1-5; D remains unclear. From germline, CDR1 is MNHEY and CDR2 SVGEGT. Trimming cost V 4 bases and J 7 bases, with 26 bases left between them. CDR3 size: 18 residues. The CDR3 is CASSSNRHYREVEQPQHF. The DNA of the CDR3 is TGTGCCAGCAGTTCCAACCGCCACTATCGGGAGGTGGAGCAGCCCCAGCATTTT.

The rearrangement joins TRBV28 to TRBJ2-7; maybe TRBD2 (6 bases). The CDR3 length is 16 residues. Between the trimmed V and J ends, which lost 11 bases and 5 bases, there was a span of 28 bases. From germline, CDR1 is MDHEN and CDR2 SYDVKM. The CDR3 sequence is CAVERRRAGPPNEQYF. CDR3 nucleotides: TGTGCCGTGGAGAGACGGAGGGCGGGACCGCCCAACGAGCAGTACTTC.

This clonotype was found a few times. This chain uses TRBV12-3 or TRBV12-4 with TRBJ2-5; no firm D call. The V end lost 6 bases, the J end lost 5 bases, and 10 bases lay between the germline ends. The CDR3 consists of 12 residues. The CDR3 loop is CASSNQRETQYF. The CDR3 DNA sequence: TGTGCCAGCAGCAACCAAAGGGAGACCCAGTACTTC.

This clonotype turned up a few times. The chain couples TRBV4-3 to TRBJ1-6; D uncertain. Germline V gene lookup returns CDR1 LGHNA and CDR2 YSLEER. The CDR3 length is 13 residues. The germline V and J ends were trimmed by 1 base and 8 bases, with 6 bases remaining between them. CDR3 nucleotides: TGCGCCAGCAGCCAAGCATCCGATTCACCCCTCCACTTT. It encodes CASSQASDSPLHF.

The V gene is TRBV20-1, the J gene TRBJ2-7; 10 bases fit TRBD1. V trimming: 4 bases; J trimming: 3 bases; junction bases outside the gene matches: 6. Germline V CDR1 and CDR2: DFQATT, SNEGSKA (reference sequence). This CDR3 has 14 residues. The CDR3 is CSATRTGGHYEQYF. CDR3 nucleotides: TGCAGTGCTACCCGGACAGGGGGTCACTACGAGCAGTACTTC.

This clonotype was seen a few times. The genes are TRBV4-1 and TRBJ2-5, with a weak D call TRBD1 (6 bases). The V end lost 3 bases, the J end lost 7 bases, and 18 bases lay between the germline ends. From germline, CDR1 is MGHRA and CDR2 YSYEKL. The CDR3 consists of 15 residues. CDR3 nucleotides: TGCGCCAGCAGCCAGGTCACAGGGAATTTGGTGACCCAGTACTTC. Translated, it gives CASSQVTGNLVTQYF.

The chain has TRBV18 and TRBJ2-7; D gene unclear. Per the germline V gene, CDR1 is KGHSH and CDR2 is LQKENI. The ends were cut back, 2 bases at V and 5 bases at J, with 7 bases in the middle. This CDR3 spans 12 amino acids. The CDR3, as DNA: TGTGCCAGCTCACCATCGGCGGACGAGCAGTACTTC. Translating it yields CASSPSADEQYF.

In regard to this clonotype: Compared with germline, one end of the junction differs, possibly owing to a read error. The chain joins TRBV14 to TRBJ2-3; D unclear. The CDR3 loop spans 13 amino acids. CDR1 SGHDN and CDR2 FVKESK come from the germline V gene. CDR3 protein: CASTQGWGDTQYF. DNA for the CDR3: TGTGCCAGCACCCAAGGTTGGGGAGATACGCAGTATTTT. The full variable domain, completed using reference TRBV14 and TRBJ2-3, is EAGVTQFPSHSVIEKGQTVTLRCDPISGHDNLYWYRRVMGKEIKFLLHFVKESKQDESGMPNNRFLAERTGGTYSTLKVQPAELEDSGVYFCASTQGWGDTQYFGPGTRLTVL.

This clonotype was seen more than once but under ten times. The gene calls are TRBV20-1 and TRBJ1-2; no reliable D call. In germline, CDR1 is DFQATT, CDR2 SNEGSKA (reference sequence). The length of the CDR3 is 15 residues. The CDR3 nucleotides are TGCAGCACGAGTATATCGGGGTTACAAAACTATGGCTACACCTTC. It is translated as CSTSISGLQNYGYTF.

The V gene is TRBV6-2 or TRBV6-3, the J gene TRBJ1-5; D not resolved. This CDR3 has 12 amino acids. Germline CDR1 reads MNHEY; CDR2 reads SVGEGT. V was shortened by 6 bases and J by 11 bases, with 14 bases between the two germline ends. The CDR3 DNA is TGTGCCAGCAGCCTCGACACCTTCGCCCAGCATTTT. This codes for CASSLDTFAQHF.

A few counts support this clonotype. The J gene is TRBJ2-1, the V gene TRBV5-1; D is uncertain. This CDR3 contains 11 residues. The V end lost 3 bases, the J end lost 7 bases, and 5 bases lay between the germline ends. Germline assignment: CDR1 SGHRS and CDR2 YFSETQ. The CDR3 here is CASSWMNEQFF. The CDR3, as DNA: TGCGCCAGCAGCTGGATGAATGAGCAGTTCTTC.

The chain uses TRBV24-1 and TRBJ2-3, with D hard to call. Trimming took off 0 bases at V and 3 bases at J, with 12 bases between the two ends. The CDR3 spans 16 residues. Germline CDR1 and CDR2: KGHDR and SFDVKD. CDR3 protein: CATSDLTGSGTDTQYF. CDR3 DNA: TGTGCCACCAGTGATTTGACCGGAAGTGGTACAGATACGCAGTATTTT.

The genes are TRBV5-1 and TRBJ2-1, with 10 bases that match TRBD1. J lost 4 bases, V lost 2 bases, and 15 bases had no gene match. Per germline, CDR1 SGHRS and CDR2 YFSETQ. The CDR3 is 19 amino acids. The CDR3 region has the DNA TGCGCCAGCAGCTTCAGGACAGGGGGGTACGGCCCCGAATACAATGAGCAGTTCTTC. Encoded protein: CASSFRTGGYGPEYNEQFF.

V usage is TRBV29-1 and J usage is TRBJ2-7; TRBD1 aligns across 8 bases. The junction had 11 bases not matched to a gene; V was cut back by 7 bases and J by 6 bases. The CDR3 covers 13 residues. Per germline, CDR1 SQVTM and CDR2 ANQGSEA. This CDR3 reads CSAYQGAHGEQYF. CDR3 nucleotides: TGCAGCGCCTACCAGGGGGCCCACGGCGAGCAGTACTTC.